This T cell receptor beta chain came from a study of regulatory T cells in long-lasting Graves disease. General observations from the study: TRBV28, TRBJ1-2 and TRBJ2-5 emerged as the favored segments in persistent disease.

In building TCR beta libraries, iRepertoire HTBI primers were used together with Arm-PCR of CDR3 regions. As processed by the authors: Looking across samples, the authors found roughly 58 TRBV and fewer than 15 TRBJ segments. Using its own MiXCR run on the multiplex PCR reads, TCRdb lists one record per CDR3 protein. The V and J calls follow TCRdb's processing rather than the paper's. The data hold about 540,000 distinct CDR3 sequences, with less than 15% observed a single time. Concerning this clonotype itself: Its antigen is unknown.

Regarding time point: newly diagnosed GD, antithyroid drugs for less than 3 months. The TCR library was made from RNA that had been extracted from PBMCs in TRIzol. The germline V gene encodes CDR1 MNHEY and CDR2 SVGEGT. V was cut by 6 bases and J by 1 base, with 14 bases left in between. The CDR3 length is 15 residues. These data are also associated with another study on T cells in Graves' hyperthyroidism and ophthalmopathy. As that study records: Uncontrolled infection, other autoimmune disease, pregnancy or lactation led to exclusion. First-round RT-PCR of the TCR CDR3 relied on the HTBI primer set.

This clonotype was obtained from a man aged 30-40 years with Graves disease. The genes are TRBV6-2 or TRBV6-3 and TRBJ2-3; maybe TRBD2 (5 bases). The source was peripheral blood mononuclear cells (PBMCs), collected at new diagnosis, from a patient treated with antithyroid drugs. CDR3 loop: CASSLRGSRTDTQYF. The CDR3 bases are TGTGCCAGCAGCTTACGTGGGAGCCGCACAGATACGCAGTATTTT.